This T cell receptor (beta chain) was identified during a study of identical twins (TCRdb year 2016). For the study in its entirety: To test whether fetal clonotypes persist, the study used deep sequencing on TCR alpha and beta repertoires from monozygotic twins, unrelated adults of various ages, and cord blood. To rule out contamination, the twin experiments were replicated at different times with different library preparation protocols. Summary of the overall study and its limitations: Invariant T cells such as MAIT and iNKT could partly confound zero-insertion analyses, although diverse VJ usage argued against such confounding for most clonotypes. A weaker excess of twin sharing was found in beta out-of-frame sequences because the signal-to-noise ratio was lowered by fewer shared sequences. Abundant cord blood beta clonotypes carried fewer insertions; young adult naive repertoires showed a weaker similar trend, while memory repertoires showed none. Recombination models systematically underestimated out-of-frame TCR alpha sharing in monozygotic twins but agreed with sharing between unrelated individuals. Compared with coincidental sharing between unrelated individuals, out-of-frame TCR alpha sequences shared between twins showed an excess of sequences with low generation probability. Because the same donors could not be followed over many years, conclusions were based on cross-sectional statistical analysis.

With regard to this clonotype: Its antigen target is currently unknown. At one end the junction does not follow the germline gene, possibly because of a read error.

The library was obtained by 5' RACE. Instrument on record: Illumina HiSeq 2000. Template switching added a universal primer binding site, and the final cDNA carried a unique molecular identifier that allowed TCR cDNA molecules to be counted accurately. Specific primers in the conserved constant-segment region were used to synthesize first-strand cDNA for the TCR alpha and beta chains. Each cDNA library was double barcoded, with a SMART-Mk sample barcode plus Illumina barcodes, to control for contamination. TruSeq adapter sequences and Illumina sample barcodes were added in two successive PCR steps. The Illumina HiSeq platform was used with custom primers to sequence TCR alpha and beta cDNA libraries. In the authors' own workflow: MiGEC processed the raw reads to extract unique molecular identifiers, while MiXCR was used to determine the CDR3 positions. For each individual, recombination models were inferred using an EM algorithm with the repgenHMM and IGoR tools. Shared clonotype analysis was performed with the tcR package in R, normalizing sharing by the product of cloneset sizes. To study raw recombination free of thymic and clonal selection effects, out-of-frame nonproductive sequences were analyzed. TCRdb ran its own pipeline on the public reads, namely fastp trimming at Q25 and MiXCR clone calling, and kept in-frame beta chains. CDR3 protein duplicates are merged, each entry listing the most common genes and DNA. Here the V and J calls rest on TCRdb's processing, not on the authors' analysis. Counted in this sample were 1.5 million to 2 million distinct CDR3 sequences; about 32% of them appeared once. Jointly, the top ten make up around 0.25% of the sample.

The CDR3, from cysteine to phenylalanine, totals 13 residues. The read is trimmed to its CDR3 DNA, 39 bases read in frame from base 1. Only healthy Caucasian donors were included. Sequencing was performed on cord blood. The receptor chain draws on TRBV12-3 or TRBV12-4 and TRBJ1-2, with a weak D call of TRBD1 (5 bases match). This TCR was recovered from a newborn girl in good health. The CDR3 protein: CASSLGGSYGHTF. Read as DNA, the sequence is TGTGCCAGCAGTTTAGGGGGCTCCTATGGCCACACCTTC.